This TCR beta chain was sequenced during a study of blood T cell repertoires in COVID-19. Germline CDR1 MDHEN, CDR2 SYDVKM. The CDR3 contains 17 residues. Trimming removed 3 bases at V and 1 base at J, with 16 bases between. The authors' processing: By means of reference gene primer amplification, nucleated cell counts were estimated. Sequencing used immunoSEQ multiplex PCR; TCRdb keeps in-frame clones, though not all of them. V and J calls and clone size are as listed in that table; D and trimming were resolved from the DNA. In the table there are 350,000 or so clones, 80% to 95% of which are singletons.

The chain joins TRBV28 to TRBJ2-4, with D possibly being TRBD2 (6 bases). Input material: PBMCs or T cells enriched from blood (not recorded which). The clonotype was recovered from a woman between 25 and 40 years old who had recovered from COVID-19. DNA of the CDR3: TGTGCCAGCAGTTTCCCCGACCCGGGGGTGGCCAAAAACATTCAGTACTTC. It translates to CASSFPDPGVAKNIQYF.